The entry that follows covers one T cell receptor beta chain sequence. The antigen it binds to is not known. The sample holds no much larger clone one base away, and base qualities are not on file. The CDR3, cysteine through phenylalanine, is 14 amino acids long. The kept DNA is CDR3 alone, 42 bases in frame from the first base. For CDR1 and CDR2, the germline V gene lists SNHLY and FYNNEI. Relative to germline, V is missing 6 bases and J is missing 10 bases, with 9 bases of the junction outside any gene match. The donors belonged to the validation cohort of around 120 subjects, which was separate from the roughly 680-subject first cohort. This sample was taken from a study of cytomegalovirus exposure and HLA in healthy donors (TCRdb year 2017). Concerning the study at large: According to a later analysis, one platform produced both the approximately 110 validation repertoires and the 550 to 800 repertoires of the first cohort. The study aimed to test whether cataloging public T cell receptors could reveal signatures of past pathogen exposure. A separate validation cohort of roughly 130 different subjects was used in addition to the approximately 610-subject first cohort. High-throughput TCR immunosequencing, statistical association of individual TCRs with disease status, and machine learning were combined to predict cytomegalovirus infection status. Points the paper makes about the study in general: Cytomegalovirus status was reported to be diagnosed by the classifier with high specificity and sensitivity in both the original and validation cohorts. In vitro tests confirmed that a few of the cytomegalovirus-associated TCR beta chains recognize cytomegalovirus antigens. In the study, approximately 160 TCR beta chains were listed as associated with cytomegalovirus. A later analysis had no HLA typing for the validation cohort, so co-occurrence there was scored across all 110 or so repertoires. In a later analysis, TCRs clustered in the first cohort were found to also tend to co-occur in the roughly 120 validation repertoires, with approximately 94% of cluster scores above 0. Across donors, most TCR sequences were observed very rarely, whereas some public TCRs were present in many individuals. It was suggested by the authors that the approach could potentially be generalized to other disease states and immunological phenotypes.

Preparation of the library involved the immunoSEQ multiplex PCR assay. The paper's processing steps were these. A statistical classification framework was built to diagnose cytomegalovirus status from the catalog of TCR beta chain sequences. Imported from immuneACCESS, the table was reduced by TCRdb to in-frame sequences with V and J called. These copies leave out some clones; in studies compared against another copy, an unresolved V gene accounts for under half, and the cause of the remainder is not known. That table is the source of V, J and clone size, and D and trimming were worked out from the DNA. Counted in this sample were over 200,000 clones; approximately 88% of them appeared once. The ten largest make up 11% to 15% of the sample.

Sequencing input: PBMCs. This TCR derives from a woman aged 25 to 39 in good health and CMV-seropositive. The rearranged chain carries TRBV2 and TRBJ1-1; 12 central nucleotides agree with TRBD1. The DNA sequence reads TGTGCCAGCAGGGACCGTGGGACAGGGGGCTCAGCTTTCTTT. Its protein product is CASRDRGTGGSAFF.